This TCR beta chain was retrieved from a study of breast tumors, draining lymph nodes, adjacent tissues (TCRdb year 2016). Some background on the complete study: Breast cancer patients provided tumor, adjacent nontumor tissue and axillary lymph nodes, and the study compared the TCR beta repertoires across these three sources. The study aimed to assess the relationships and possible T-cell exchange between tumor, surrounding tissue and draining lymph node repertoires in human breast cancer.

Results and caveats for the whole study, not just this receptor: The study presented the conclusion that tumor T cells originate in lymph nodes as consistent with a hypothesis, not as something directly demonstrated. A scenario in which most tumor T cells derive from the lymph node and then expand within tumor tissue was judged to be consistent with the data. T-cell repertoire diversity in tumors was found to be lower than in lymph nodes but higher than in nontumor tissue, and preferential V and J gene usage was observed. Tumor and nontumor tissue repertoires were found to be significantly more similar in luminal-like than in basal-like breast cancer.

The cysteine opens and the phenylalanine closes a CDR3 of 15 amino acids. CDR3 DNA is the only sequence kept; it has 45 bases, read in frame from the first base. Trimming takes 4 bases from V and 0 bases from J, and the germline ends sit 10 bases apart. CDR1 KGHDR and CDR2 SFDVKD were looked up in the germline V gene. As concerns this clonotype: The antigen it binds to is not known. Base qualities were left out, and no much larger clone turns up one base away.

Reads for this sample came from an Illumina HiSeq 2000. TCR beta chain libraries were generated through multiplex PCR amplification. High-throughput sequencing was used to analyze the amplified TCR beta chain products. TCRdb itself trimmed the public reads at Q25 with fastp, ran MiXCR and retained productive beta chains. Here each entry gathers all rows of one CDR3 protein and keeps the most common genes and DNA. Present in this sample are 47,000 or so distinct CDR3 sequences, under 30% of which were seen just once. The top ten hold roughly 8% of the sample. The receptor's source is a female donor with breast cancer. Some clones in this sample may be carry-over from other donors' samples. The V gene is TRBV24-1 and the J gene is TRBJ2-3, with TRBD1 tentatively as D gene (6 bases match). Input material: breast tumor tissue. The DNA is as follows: TGTGCCACCAGTGACACCACAGGGAGCACAGATACGCAGTATTTT. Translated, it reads CATSDTTGSTDTQYF.